Included here is one T cell receptor (beta chain) sequence, with context. No antigen is known for it. Assay used: immunoSEQ multiplex PCR; TCRdb lists only in-frame clones, some missing. The sample lists about 70,000 clones, 85% to 90% occurring once. The V end lost 3 bases, the J end lost 3 bases, and 15 bases lay between the germline ends. CDR3 length: 15 residues. Germline-derived CDR1 and CDR2 are MGHRA and YSYEKL. The data derive from a study of OX40 agonist ivuxolimab in advanced cancers. Points from the study as a whole: Expanded clones tended on average to be more numerous among CD8+ T cells than CD4+.

Source: CD4+ or CD8+ T cells sorted from blood, taken in a trial of the OX40 agonist ivuxolimab. This chain connects TRBV4-1 to TRBJ2-7, with D perhaps TRBD1 (8 bases). This TCR came from an adult with an advanced solid tumor such as melanoma, head and neck, liver or kidney cancer. This chain's CDR3 is CASSQGGTGGYEQYF. In DNA form, the CDR3 reads TGCGCCAGCAGCCAGGGGGGGACAGGAGGCTACGAGCAGTACTTC.